These 7 T cell receptor beta chains were sequenced from one sample in a study of T cells in Graves' hyperthyroidism and ophthalmopathy. Amplification of TCR beta CDR3 regions used RNA as the template. HTBI primers were the set used in a first-round RT-PCR of the TCR CDR3. MiXCR, run by TCRdb on the multiplex PCR reads, gives a single entry per CDR3 protein. The sample holds 190,000 or so distinct CDR3 sequences; 18% are singletons and the top ten take 44%. The sequenced material came from blood. The receptors were gathered from a man between 40 and 49 years old with Graves' hyperthyroidism.

The chain links TRBV5-1 to TRBJ2-1; 15 bases map to TRBD2. V was pared by 5 bases and J by 1 base, with 13 bases of the junction left unmatched. Germline lookup yields CDR1 SGHRS and CDR2 YFSETQ. The CDR3 is 20 residues long. CDR3 sequence: CASRYGLAGGSTGSYNEQFF. The CDR3 DNA reads as TGCGCCAGCAGGTACGGACTAGCGGGGGGGTCCACCGGGTCCTACAATGAGCAGTTCTTC.

Only a few counts were recorded for this clonotype. The chain carries TRBV4-3 and TRBJ2-7; 9 nucleotides agree with TRBD1. CDR3 size: 16 residues. V lost 0 bases and J lost 6; bases outside the gene matches: 9. Germline-derived CDR1 and CDR2 are LGHNA and YSLEER. CDR3 amino acids: CASSQDPWTGVGEQYF. DNA of the CDR3: TGCGCCAGCAGCCAAGATCCATGGACAGGGGTTGGCGAGCAGTACTTC.

This clonotype was observed many times. The V gene is TRBV5-1, the J gene TRBJ2-1; 8 bases are shared with TRBD2. Germline-derived CDR1 and CDR2 are SGHRS and YFSETQ. The CDR3 has 15 amino acids. The junction had 4 bases not matched to a gene; V was cut back by 0 bases and J by 5 bases. In nucleotides, the CDR3 is TGCGCCAGCAGCTTGGGAAGCGGGGGTCACAATGAGCAGTTCTTC. The encoded protein is CASSLGSGGHNEQFF.

Ten or more counts support this clonotype. The rearrangement joins TRBV2 to TRBJ2-7, with D perhaps matching TRBD1 (6 bases). Trimming pared 5 bases from V and 1 base from J, leaving 21 bases between. This CDR3 region has 17 residues. Per germline, CDR1 SNHLY and CDR2 FYNNEI. The CDR3 here is CASSYNSGTQFSYEQYF. The CDR3 region has the DNA TGTGCCAGCAGTTACAATTCAGGGACACAATTTTCCTACGAGCAGTACTTC.

The V call is TRBV20-1, the J call TRBJ1-5; D is ambiguous. The CDR3 runs 15 residues. Between the trimmed V and J ends, which lost 5 bases and 2 bases, there was a span of 16 bases. The germline V gene has CDR1 DFQATT and CDR2 SNEGSKA (reference sequence). The CDR3 DNA reads TGCAGTGCTTTCGACATCGGCTCGGGCAATCAGCCCCAGCATTTT. As protein: CSAFDIGSGNQPQHF.

The rearrangement uses TRBV5-5 and TRBJ1-1; D gene uncertain. The CDR3 runs 14 residues. V was cut by 1 base and J by 1 base, with 8 bases left in between. Per the germline V gene, CDR1 is SGHKS and CDR2 is YYEKEE (reference sequence). The CDR3 DNA is TGTGCCAGCAGCTTGACAGCCGCGAACACTGAAGCTTTCTTT. This translates into CASSLTAANTEAFF.

This clonotype has only a few counts. The chain employs TRBV2 and TRBJ2-7; perhaps TRBD1 as D (5 bases). Germline lookup yields CDR1 SNHLY and CDR2 FYNNEI. The V gene lost 8 bases and the J gene lost 5 bases, with 13 bases spanning the gap. This CDR3 has 12 residues. CDR3 DNA sequence: TGTGCCAGCTTTGTGTCCAGGGACGAGCAGTACTTC. This sequence encodes CASFVSRDEQYF.